Listed here are 31 T cell receptor beta chains from one sample, sequenced in a study of blood T cells in healthy people across ages. Primed by a sample-barcoded 5' primer and a J-beta primer mix, a second PCR proceeded for 7 to 11 cycles. MiXCR, applied by TCRdb to the 5' RACE reads, yields one record per CDR3 protein. The data show roughly 700,000 distinct CDR3 sequences, approximately 49% seen once. Sequencing input: blood. The receptors originated from a woman aged 60-75 years in good health.

The rearrangement uses TRBV20-1 and TRBJ2-7, with TRBD2 matching over 13 bases. Per the germline V gene, CDR1 is DFQATT and CDR2 is SNEGSKA (reference sequence). The CDR3 is made up of 16 amino acids. J was trimmed by 3 bases and V by 0 bases; bases with no gene match: 5. CDR3 sequence (DNA): TGCAGTGCTAGAGATAGGAGGACTAGCGGGGGCTACGAGCAGTACTTC. It is translated as CSARDRRTSGGYEQYF.

The chain carries TRBV19 and TRBJ1-1; D remains unclear. This CDR3 contains 13 residues. Between the trimmed V and J ends, which lost 4 bases and 5 bases, there was a span of 11 bases. Per the germline V gene, CDR1 is LNHDA and CDR2 is SQIVND (reference sequence). Written as DNA, the CDR3 is TGTGCCAGTAGTACCCGGTTCGGGACTGAAGCTTTCTTT. It codes for CASSTRFGTEAFF.

This clonotype has a count of ten or more. The chain recombines TRBV5-1 with TRBJ2-6; D gene ambiguous. From germline, CDR1 is SGHRS and CDR2 YFSETQ. The CDR3 has 15 amino acids. With 4 bases removed from V and 0 bases from J, the gap between germline ends came to 8 bases. The CDR3 DNA reads as TGCGCCAGCAGCCCTCAGGCCTCTGGGGCCAACGTCCTGACTTTC. As protein: CASSPQASGANVLTF. The full variable domain, its missing parts supplied by reference TRBV5-1 and TRBJ2-6, is KAGVTQTPRYLIKTRGQQVTLSCSPISGHRSVSWYQQTPGQGLQFLFEYFSETQRNKGNFPGRFSGRQFSNSRSEMNVSTLELGDSALYLCASSPQASGANVLTFGAGSRLTVL.

The chain uses TRBV11-2 and TRBJ2-3; weak D call: TRBD2 (6 bases). Looked up from germline, CDR1 is SGHAT and CDR2 is FQNNGV. V shed 8 bases and J shed 0 bases, with 12 bases lying between them. The CDR3 consists of 14 residues. CDR3 bases: TGTGCCAGCGGAGTAGCGGCGAGCACAGATACGCAGTATTTT. Translating it yields CASGVAASTDTQYF.

The chain combines TRBV5-1 with TRBJ2-7, with 9 positions matching TRBD1. This CDR3 comprises 18 residues. Germline V gene lookup returns CDR1 SGHRS and CDR2 YFSETQ. With V trimmed by 3 bases and J by 2 bases, 15 bases remained unmatched. CDR3 DNA: TGCGCCAGCAGCTCTGCCCCGGGACAGGGCCTGACTACCTACGAGCAGTACTTC. Translating gives CASSSAPGQGLTTYEQYF. The full variable domain, with the rest looked up from reference TRBV5-1 and TRBJ2-7, is KAGVTQTPRYLIKTRGQQVTLSCSPISGHRSVSWYQQTPGQGLQFLFEYFSETQRNKGNFPGRFSGRQFSNSRSEMNVSTLELGDSALYLCASSSAPGQGLTTYEQYFGPGTRLTVT.

For this clonotype: One end of the junction varies from germline; a read error may be responsible. The chain recombines TRBV15 with TRBJ1-2; D may be TRBD1 (6 bases). Germline V gene lookup returns CDR1 LNHNV and CDR2 YYDKDF (reference sequence). The CDR3 length is 14 residues. In nucleotides, the CDR3 is TGTGCCACCAACAGAGGCGACAGGAGCTATGGCTACACCTTC. Translation gives CATNRGDRSYGYTF.

The chain couples TRBV12-5 to TRBJ2-7; TRBD2 agrees at 10 bases. This CDR3 comprises 16 residues. V lost 0 bases, J lost 6 bases, and 8 bases stayed unmatched. Germline assignment: CDR1 LGHNT and CDR2 FRNRAP. CDR3 in amino acids: CASGLVRSGRAGEQYF. As DNA, the CDR3 is TGTGCTAGTGGTTTGGTACGAAGCGGGAGGGCAGGCGAGCAGTACTTC.

In its sample, this clonotype was seen a few times. The V call is TRBV27, the J call TRBJ2-1, with a possible D match to TRBD1 (5 bases). CDR1 MNHEY and CDR2 SMNVEV come from the germline V gene (reference sequence). This CDR3 spans 15 amino acids. V shed 4 bases and J shed 7 bases, with 17 bases lying between them. For the CDR3, the DNA is TGTGCCAGCAGTTCAGGGTTCTTGAATGGAAATGAGCAGTTCTTC. It yields the protein CASSSGFLNGNEQFF.

The gene calls are TRBV2 and TRBJ2-4; 7 positions match TRBD2. The end of the DNA fits TRBJ2-7 better, so the J call may be wrong. The CDR3 is 16 residues long. Looked up from germline, CDR1 is SNHLY and CDR2 is FYNNEI. The DNA for the CDR3 is TGTGCCAGCAGCACCGGGGCTAGCGGAGCTAACTACGAGCAGTACTTC. It is translated as CASSTGASGANYEQYF.

The V and J genes are TRBV28 and TRBJ1-6, with D possibly matching TRBD1 (5 bases). Germline V gives CDR1 MDHEN, CDR2 SYDVKM. The CDR3 covers 12 residues. The CDR3 region is CVTGVSNSPLHF. The CDR3 DNA follows: TGTGTTACGGGGGTTAGTAATTCACCCCTCCACTTT.

The rearrangement links TRBV20-1 to TRBJ2-3, with D perhaps matching TRBD2 (6 bases). This CDR3 has 16 amino acids. Trimming stripped 6 bases from V and 0 bases from J, with 19 bases between. Germline V CDR1 and CDR2: DFQATT, SNEGSKA (reference sequence). The CDR3 loop is CSARNLARVSTDTQYF. The CDR3 nucleotides read TGCAGTGCCAGGAATCTAGCGCGGGTTAGCACAGATACGCAGTATTTT.

There are many counts of this clonotype. This may be a read error, as it is one base from a much larger clone. The chain has TRBV6-5 and TRBJ2-5; 8 nucleotides align to TRBD1. Germline CDR1 and CDR2: MNHEY and SVGAGI. Germline trimming cut 6 bases from V and 0 bases from J; bases unmatched to any gene: 3. This CDR3 comprises 14 residues. CDR3 sequence (DNA): TGTGCCAGCAGCCCGGACAGGGACCAAGAGACCCAGTACTTC. Translation: CASSPDRDQETQYF.

The sample holds a few counts of this clonotype. CDR3 in DNA: TGTGCCAGTCGCAAGGGACAGATGTACACTGAAGCTTTCTTT. This codes for CASRKGQMYTEAFF. The chain employs TRBV6-2 or TRBV6-3 and TRBJ1-1, with 7 nucleotides matching TRBD1. The CDR3 is made up of 14 amino acids. Germline values: CDR1 MNHEY, CDR2 SVGEGT. J was trimmed by 3 bases and V by 9 bases; bases with no gene match: 10.

V and J are TRBV30 and TRBJ2-7; the D gene is possibly TRBD1 (5 bases). The CDR3 length is 14 residues. Germline V lookup: CDR1 GTSNPN, CDR2 SVGIG (reference sequence). V shed 0 bases and J shed 2 bases, with 11 bases lying between them. CDR3 sequence (DNA): TGTGCCTGGAGTGTATCAAGCAGGGCCTACGAGCAGTACTTC. Translating it yields CAWSVSSRAYEQYF.

The rearrangement joins TRBV10-3 to TRBJ2-5; D is ambiguous. Trimming left V 7 bases short and J 4 bases short, with 16 bases between. The germline gives CDR1 ENHRY, CDR2 SYGVKD. The CDR3 loop spans 14 amino acids. DNA for the CDR3: TGTGCCATCACAAAAGAAGGAGATGGAGAGACCCAGTACTTC. This gives the protein CAITKEGDGETQYF.

Here the CDR3 reads CSAGTGGVYNEQFF. The CDR3 DNA reads TGCAGTGCTGGGACAGGGGGAGTTTACAATGAGCAGTTCTTC. The chain has TRBV20-1 and TRBJ2-1; 11 nucleotides match TRBD1. The CDR3 runs to 14 residues. V trimming: 5 bases; J trimming: 4 bases; junction bases outside the gene matches: 4. Germline V lookup: CDR1 DFQATT, CDR2 SNEGSKA (reference sequence).

The chain is built from TRBV7-9 and TRBJ2-7; D not certain. The CDR3 is made up of 14 amino acids. Between the trimmed V and J ends, which lost 1 base and 4 bases, there was a span of 11 bases. CDR1 is SEHNR, CDR2 FQNEAQ, per germline (reference sequence). CDR3 nucleotides: TGTGCCAGCAGCTTAGTAGGCAGGATTTACGAGCAGTACTTC. Its protein is CASSLVGRIYEQYF.

The chain recombines TRBV20-1 with TRBJ1-5; the match to TRBD1 covers 10 bases. The CDR3 loop spans 14 amino acids. CDR1 and CDR2 from the germline V gene are DFQATT and SNEGSKA (reference sequence). The junction had 4 bases not matched to a gene; V was cut back by 2 bases and J by 6 bases. CDR3 in amino acids: CSARKRQGAQPQHF. The CDR3 DNA follows: TGCAGTGCTAGAAAACGACAGGGGGCTCAGCCCCAGCATTTT.

The chain joins TRBV20-1 to TRBJ1-4; D is undetermined. V shed 5 bases and J shed 4 bases, with 5 bases lying between them. From germline, CDR1 is DFQATT and CDR2 SNEGSKA (reference sequence). CDR3 size: 11 residues. The DNA for the CDR3 is TGCAGTGCTCTGGGTAATGAAAAACTGTTTTTT. Encoded protein: CSALGNEKLFF.

This chain uses TRBV5-1 with TRBJ2-3; unclear D gene. Trimming pared 4 bases from V and 2 bases from J, leaving 5 bases between. The CDR3 extends over 12 amino acids. CDR1 SGHRS and CDR2 YFSETQ come from the germline V gene. CDR3 loop: CASSAPTDTQYF. CDR3 nucleotide sequence: TGCGCCAGCAGCGCCCCCACAGATACGCAGTATTTT.

As to this clonotype: An end of the junction does not agree with germline; a read error may underlie this. The chain recombines TRBV20-1 with TRBJ2-7, with 9 bases lining up with TRBD2. This CDR3 has 14 residues. Germline V lookup: CDR1 DFQATT, CDR2 SNEGSKA (reference sequence). CDR3 loop: CSTRPATSGYEQYF. CDR3 nucleotides: TGCAGTACTAGACCAGCGACTAGCGGTTACGAGCAGTACTTC.

This clonotype was counted a few times. The chain recombines TRBV6-5 with TRBJ1-2; 7 bases align to TRBD1. The CDR3 contains 16 residues. V was pared by 0 bases and J by 4 bases, with 8 bases of the junction left unmatched. Germline V CDR1 and CDR2: MNHEY, SVGAGI. The CDR3 DNA reads as TGTGCCAGCAGTTACTCGACAGAAGGGGGCACCTATGGCTACACCTTC. Its translation is CASSYSTEGGTYGYTF.

This sequence joins TRBV27 and TRBJ2-7, with D perhaps matching TRBD1 or TRBD2 (5 bases each). In germline, CDR1 is MNHEY, CDR2 SMNVEV (reference sequence). Trimming took 1 base from V and 1 from J, leaving 11 bases between them. The CDR3 runs 15 residues. The CDR3 nucleotides read TGTGCCAGCAGTTTATGGGAGACAGAATCCTACGAGCAGTACTTC. Translation gives CASSLWETESYEQYF.

V gene TRBV20-1 combines with J gene TRBJ2-1; weak D call: TRBD2 (6 bases). There are 17 residues in the CDR3. Germline loops: CDR1 DFQATT, CDR2 SNEGSKA (reference sequence). Trimming pared 3 bases from V and 0 bases from J, leaving 18 bases between. CDR3 in amino acids: CSARSGLARSSYNEQFF. The DNA for the CDR3 is TGCAGTGCTAGGTCGGGGCTAGCGAGGAGCTCCTACAATGAGCAGTTCTTC.

A few counts support this clonotype. The V gene is TRBV7-6, the J gene TRBJ2-5, with 10 bases that match TRBD1. The CDR3 consists of 16 residues. Germline V CDR1 and CDR2: SGHVS, FNYEAQ. The V and J ends lost 5 bases and 11 bases, in that order; junction bases with no gene match: 17. The CDR3 spells CASSPRNPGQGSVQYF. The CDR3 DNA follows: TGTGCCAGCAGCCCACGGAACCCGGGACAGGGGTCTGTGCAGTACTTC.

The gene calls are TRBV29-1 and TRBJ2-7; 11 nucleotides match TRBD2. V dropped 4 bases and J dropped 4; count of bases not matched to a gene: 3. Germline loops: CDR1 SQVTM, CDR2 ANQGSEA. This CDR3 is 13 amino acids long. CDR3: CSVGSGRGYEQYF. DNA for the CDR3: TGCAGCGTTGGTAGCGGGAGGGGATACGAGCAGTACTTC.

The chain recombines TRBV4-1 with TRBJ2-7, with 7 positions matching TRBD2. Trimming at V came to 11 bases and at J to 0 bases, leaving 7 bases not matched to a gene. The CDR3 sequence is 13 residues long. CDR1 and CDR2 (germline): MGHRA, YSYEKL. CDR3 in amino acids: CAGGERGSYEQYF. CDR3 DNA: TGCGCCGGCGGGGAGCGGGGCTCCTACGAGCAGTACTTC.

The rearrangement joins TRBV4-1 to TRBJ2-5; D remains ambiguous. This CDR3 is built from 17 residues. The V end lost 1 base, the J end lost 5 bases, and 20 bases lay between the germline ends. Germline V lookup: CDR1 MGHRA, CDR2 YSYEKL. The CDR3, as DNA: TGCGCCAGCAGCCAAGGGGGAACACCAGGATCTCCGGAGACCCAGTACTTC. It yields the protein CASSQGGTPGSPETQYF.

The chain has TRBV29-1 and TRBJ1-2; the D gene is possibly TRBD1 (6 bases). The CDR3 totals 14 residues. Germline lookup yields CDR1 SQVTM and CDR2 ANQGSEA. V lost 2 bases and J 6 bases, leaving 16 bases between the germline ends. The CDR3 nucleotides read TGCAGCGTTGAACCTACAGGGAGCATCCATGGCTACACCTTC. Its translation is CSVEPTGSIHGYTF.

This clonotype was seen a few times. The chain has TRBV7-9 and TRBJ1-1; D uncertain. V was cut by 7 bases and J by 1 base, with 7 bases left in between. The germline CDR1 and CDR2 sequences are SEHNR and FQNEAQ (reference sequence). This CDR3 region has 12 residues. CDR3 region: CASNWGNTEAFF. In DNA, the CDR3 is TGTGCCAGCAATTGGGGGAACACTGAAGCTTTCTTT.

The CDR3 loop is CATSRDLGGYNEQYF. CDR3 coding DNA: TGTGCCACCAGCAGAGATCTTGGGGGTTACAATGAGCAGTACTTC. The rearrangement uses TRBV15 and TRBJ2-1; D tentatively reads TRBD1 or TRBD2 (5 bases each). The J call may be incorrect, as the DNA end agrees better with TRBJ2-7. The CDR3 totals 15 residues. Germline CDR1 is LNHNV and CDR2 is YYDKDF (reference sequence).